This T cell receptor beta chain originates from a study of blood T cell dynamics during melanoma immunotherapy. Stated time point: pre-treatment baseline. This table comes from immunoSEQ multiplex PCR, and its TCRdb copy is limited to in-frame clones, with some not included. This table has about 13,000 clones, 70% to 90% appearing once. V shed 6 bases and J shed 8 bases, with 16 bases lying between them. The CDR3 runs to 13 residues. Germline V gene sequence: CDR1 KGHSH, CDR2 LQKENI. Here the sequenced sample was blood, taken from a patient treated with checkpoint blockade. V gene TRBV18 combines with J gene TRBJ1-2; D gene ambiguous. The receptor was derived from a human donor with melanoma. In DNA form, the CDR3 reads TGTGCCAGCTCCCCAGATCTTGCGGAGGGCTACACCTTC. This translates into CASSPDLAEGYTF.